This T cell receptor (beta chain) was recorded in a study of shared clonotypes between healthy human individuals. About the research overall: CD4 naive cells filled three plates per donor, CD4 memory three, CD8 naive two and CD8 memory one.

Sequencing used immunoSEQ multiplex PCR; TCRdb keeps in-frame clones, though not all of them. Counted here are around 650,000 clones, about 95% occurring once; the ten biggest clones make up 0.095% to 0.13%. Findings and limits, study-wide: Four donors held roughly 5% of naive CD4 clonotypes in common.

Notes on this clone: Its antigen remains unidentified.

CDR3 length: 13 residues. V lost 8 bases and J lost 2; bases outside the gene matches: 5. Germline V gives CDR1 SEHNR, CDR2 FQNEAQ (reference sequence). Positive CCR7 selection of CD45RO-negative cells yielded the naive CD8 cells, and terminally differentiated effector memory CD45RA+ cells were excluded. Source material: naive CD8+ T cells sorted from blood. J is TRBJ2-7 and V is TRBV7-9, with TRBD2 matching over 8 bases. The TCR comes from a woman under 40 in good health. Written as DNA, the CDR3 is TGTGCCAGCCGGGCGGGGGGAGCCTACGAGCAGTACTTC. Its translation: CASRAGGAYEQYF.